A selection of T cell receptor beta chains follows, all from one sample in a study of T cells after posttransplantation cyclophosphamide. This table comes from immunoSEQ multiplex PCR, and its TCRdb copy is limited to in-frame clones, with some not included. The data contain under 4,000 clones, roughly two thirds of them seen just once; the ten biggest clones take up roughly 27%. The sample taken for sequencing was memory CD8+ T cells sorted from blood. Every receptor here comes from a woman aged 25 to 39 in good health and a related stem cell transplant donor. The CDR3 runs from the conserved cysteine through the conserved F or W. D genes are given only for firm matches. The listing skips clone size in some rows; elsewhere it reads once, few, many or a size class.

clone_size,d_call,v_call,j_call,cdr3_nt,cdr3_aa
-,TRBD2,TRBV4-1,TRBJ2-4,TGCGCCAGCAGCCTCCTGCCCCAACTAGCGGCGGGATTAAACATTCAGTACTTC,CASSLLPQLAAGLNIQYF
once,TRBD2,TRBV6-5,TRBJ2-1,TGTGCCAGCAGCGACAAGCGGGGGGGATACAATGAGCAGTTCTTC,CASSDKRGGYNEQFF
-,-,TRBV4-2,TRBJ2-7,TGTGCCAGCAGCCAGACTACCCTGGGCGAGCAGTACTTC,CASSQTTLGEQYF
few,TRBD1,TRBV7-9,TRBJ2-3,TGTGCCAGCAGCTTTTCCTGGACAGGCGATGGGACAGATACGCAGTATTTT,CASSFSWTGDGTDTQYF
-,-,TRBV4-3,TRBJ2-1,TGCGCCAGCAGCCAAGCCCAACCAGGTGTTTCCTACAATGAGCAGTTCTTC,CASSQAQPGVSYNEQFF
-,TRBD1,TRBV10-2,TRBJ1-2,TGCGCCAGCAGTGAGAGTTTCGGGACAGCTAACTATGGCTACACCTTC,CASSESFGTANYGYTF
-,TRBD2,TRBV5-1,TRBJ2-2,TGCGCCAGCAGCCTTTCTAGCGGCCAGAGGCGGGAGCTGTTTTTT,CASSLSSGQRRELFF
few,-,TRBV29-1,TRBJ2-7,TGCAGCGTTGCCTCCGGGGCCTACGAGCAGTACTTC,CSVASGAYEQYF
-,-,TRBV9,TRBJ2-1,TGTGCCAGCAGCGTAGAGGAGTACAATGAGCAGTTCTTC,CASSVEEYNEQFF
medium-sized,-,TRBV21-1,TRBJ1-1,TGTGCCAGCAGCAAAAGGGGGCAGATGAACACTGAAGCTTTCTTT,CASSKRGQMNTEAFF
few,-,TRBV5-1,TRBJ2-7,TGCGCCAGCAGCTTGGCGCAGGGAACTTCCTCCTACGAGCAGTACTTC,CASSLAQGTSSYEQYF
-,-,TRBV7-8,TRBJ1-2,TGTGCCAGCAGCTTAGAGGGGCGGGAACAGGTTAACTATGGCTACACCTTC,CASSLEGREQVNYGYTF
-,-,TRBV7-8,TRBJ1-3,TGTGCCAGCAGCCCCCGCCCGGGATTCTCTGGAAACACCATATATTTT,CASSPRPGFSGNTIYF
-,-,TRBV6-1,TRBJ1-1,TGTGCCAGCAGGCCCCGGGGGGAGAACACTGAAGCTTTCTTT,CASRPRGENTEAFF
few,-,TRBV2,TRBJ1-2,TGTGCCAGCAGTCAAGACGAGGGGGGGTATGGCTACACCTTC,CASSQDEGGYGYTF
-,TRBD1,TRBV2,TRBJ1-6,TGTGCCAGCAGTGCTCTCGGGACAGGGGTTTCACCCCTCCACTTT,CASSALGTGVSPLHF
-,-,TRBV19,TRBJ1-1,TGTGCCAGTAGATTCCCGGGCCGCAACGGGGGCACTGAAGCTTTCTTT,CASRFPGRNGGTEAFF
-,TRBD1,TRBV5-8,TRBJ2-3,TGTGCCAGCAGCTTCAGGGGGCGGGCAGATACGCAGTATTTT,CASSFRGRADTQYF
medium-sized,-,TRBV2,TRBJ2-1,TGTGCCCGCTCAAATCCCGAGGCCAACTACAATGAGCAGTTCTTC,CARSNPEANYNEQFF
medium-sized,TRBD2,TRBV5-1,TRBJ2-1,TGCGCCAGCAGCTTGTCTCCACTAGCGGGGGGCGGCAATGAGCAGTTCTTC,CASSLSPLAGGGNEQFF
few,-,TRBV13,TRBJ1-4,TGTGCCAGCAGCTTGAGGACAACTAATGAAAAACTGTTTTTT,CASSLRTTNEKLFF
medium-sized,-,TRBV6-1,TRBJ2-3,TGTGCCAGCAGTGACGGGTTTCCAGATACGCAGTATTTT,CASSDGFPDTQYF
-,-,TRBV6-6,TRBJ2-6,TGTGCCAGCTACTCTGGGGCCAACGTCCTGACTTTC,CASYSGANVLTF
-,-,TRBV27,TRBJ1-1,TGTGCCAGCAGTTTAAGGGGGAGCACTGAAGCTTTCTTT,CASSLRGSTEAFF
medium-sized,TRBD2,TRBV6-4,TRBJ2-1,TGTGCCAGCAGTGTCGCGACTAGCGGGGGGGCCAGTGAGCAGTTCTTC,CASSVATSGGASEQFF
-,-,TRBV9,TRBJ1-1,TGTGCCAGCAGCTCCGGCGGTTTGGGCGGGATCACTGAAGCTTTCTTT,CASSSGGLGGITEAFF
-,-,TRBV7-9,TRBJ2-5,TGTGCCAGCAGCTTGGGCGGTGGGGGAGGCCGGGAGACCCAGTACTTC,CASSLGGGGGRETQYF
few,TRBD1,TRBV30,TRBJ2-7,TGTGCCTGGAGTTCGCCCACAGGGGTATACGAGCAGTACTTC,CAWSSPTGVYEQYF
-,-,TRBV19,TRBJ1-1,TGTGCCAGTAGTATAGAATCAAGCGCTGAAGCTTTCTTT,CASSIESSAEAFF
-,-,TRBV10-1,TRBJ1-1,TGCGCCAGCAGTGACGCAGAGGGGGACACTGAAGCTTTCTTT,CASSDAEGDTEAFF
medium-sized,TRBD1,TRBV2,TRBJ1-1,TGTGCCAGCAGAGGACAGGTCCCGAACACTGAAGCTTTCTTT,CASRGQVPNTEAFF
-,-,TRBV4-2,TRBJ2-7,TGTGCCAGCAGCCAAGAGGATAGGACACCAGGCGGGCAGTACTTC,CASSQEDRTPGGQYF
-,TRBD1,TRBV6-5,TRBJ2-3,TGTGCCAGCAGTCTGACAGGGCCCGAAGTAGATACGCAGTATTTT,CASSLTGPEVDTQYF
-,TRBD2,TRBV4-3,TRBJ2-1,TGCGCCAGCAGCCAGGACCTTGGCGGGGGGTACTACAATGAGCAGTTCTTC,CASSQDLGGGYYNEQFF
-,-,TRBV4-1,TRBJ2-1,TGCGCCAGCAGCAGAGGACAGCCCGCCGCCTACAATGAGCAGTTCTTC,CASSRGQPAAYNEQFF
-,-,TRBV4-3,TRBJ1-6,TGCGCCAGCAGCCAAGATCAGGTTTATAATTCACCCCTCCACTTT,CASSQDQVYNSPLHF
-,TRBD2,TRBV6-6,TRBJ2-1,TGTGCCAGCAGTTTTGGACTAGAGTACAATGAGCAGTTCTTC,CASSFGLEYNEQFF
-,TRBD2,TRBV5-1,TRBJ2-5,TGCGCCAGCAGCTTGCTCTTCGGGGGGGGGCTAGAAGAGACCCAGTACTTC,CASSLLFGGGLEETQYF
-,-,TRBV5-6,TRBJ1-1,TGTGCCAGCAGCTTCCTAGGCGTCCCGAACACTGAAGCTTTCTTT,CASSFLGVPNTEAFF
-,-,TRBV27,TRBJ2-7,TGTGCCAGCAGTCTATACAGGGTTTCCGAGCAGTACTTC,CASSLYRVSEQYF
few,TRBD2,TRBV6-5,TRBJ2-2,TGTGCCAGCAGCCCACTAGCGGGGGACACCGGGGAGCTGTTTTTT,CASSPLAGDTGELFF
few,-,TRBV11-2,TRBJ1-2,TGTGCCAGCAGCTTAAATTTCGGGGAATCGCGGGGCTACACCTTC,CASSLNFGESRGYTF
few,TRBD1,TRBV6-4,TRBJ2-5,TGTGCCAGCAGCCCGGGACAGGGGAACCAAGAGACCCAGTACTTC,CASSPGQGNQETQYF